The 27 T cell receptor beta chains listed next were all sequenced from one sample in a study of T cell responses to AZD1222 COVID-19 vaccine. TCRdb's table, derived via immunoSEQ multiplex PCR, lists solely in-frame clones and lacks some. The table records 150,000 to 200,000 clones, roughly nine tenths of them present only once. The material was peripheral blood, obtained on day 0 of AZD1222 vaccination. All receptors come from an adult in good health.

On this clone itself: The same CDR3 can be traced to other DNA sequences in this sample. This rearrangement joins TRBV5-1 to TRBJ1-1; TRBD1 is a possible D gene (5 bases). V was cut by 1 base and J by 1 base, with 8 bases left in between. The CDR3 spans 14 residues. Germline V gene data show CDR1 as SGHRS and CDR2 as YFSETQ. Written as DNA, the CDR3 is TGCGCCAGCAGCTTGTCCCAGGGGAACACTGAAGCTTTCTTT. The encoded protein is CASSLSQGNTEAFF.

The chain employs TRBV2 and TRBJ2-2, with 10 bases identical to TRBD2. The junction had 17 bases not matched to a gene; V was cut back by 6 bases and J by 7 bases. The CDR3 runs to 18 residues. Germline loops: CDR1 SNHLY, CDR2 FYNNEI. The CDR3 DNA sequence: TGTGCCAGCAGGCCTCGACTAGCGGGCGGGCGGGATGGCGGGGAGCTGTTTTTT. Protein product: CASRPRLAGGRDGGELFF.

The chain uses TRBV6-5 and TRBJ2-2; possible D gene TRBD1, 6 bases. The CDR3 has 14 residues. Germline values: CDR1 MNHEY, CDR2 SVGAGI. Trimming stripped 7 bases from V and 6 bases from J, with 15 bases between. The CDR3 reads CASKGSRGPGELFF. CDR3 in DNA: TGTGCCAGCAAAGGGTCCAGGGGTCCCGGGGAGCTGTTTTTT.

This clone has a single count. V is TRBV7-2 and J is TRBJ2-7; TRBD2 matches at 9 bases. J was trimmed by 6 bases and V by 7 bases; bases with no gene match: 10. Per the germline V gene, CDR1 is SGHTA and CDR2 is FQGNSA. CDR3 length: 14 residues. For the CDR3, the DNA is TGTGCCAGCAACTCACTAGCGGGTCACTTCGAGCAGTACTTC. As protein: CASNSLAGHFEQYF.

The chain is built from TRBV7-2 and TRBJ2-4; D gene ambiguous. Per germline, CDR1 SGHTA and CDR2 FQGNSA. The CDR3 consists of 16 residues. V was clipped by 3 bases and J by 0 bases, with 12 bases between them. The CDR3 here is CASSFFDPGAKNIQYF. Written as DNA, the CDR3 is TGTGCCAGCAGCTTTTTTGATCCAGGAGCCAAAAACATTCAGTACTTC.

This clone was counted between two and nine times. The chain employs TRBV28 and TRBJ1-6; D may be TRBD1 (6 bases). This CDR3 has 13 amino acids. Trimming removed 11 bases at V and 7 bases at J, with 15 bases between. In germline, CDR1 is MDHEN, CDR2 SYDVKM. CDR3 loop: CAVEGGGNSPLHF. The CDR3 nucleotides read TGTGCCGTCGAGGGGGGCGGGAATTCACCCCTCCACTTT.

The rearrangement uses TRBV6-5 and TRBJ1-2; TRBD1 is a possible D gene (5 bases). The CDR3 spans 14 residues. From germline, CDR1 is MNHEY and CDR2 SVGAGI. The V end was cut by 2 bases, the J end by 7 bases, with 14 bases between. Here the CDR3 DNA reads TGTGCCAGCAGTTACCAAGGGGCCCCGCCTGGCTACACCTTC. Protein sequence: CASSYQGAPPGYTF.

Comment on this clone: Germline and junction disagree at one end, which may indicate a read error. The V gene is TRBV6-1, the J gene TRBJ2-7; TRBD2 is a possible D gene (5 bases). The V gene's germline CDR1 is MNHNS and CDR2 SASEGT. CDR3 size: 11 residues. The CDR3 region is CASREGSEQYF. CDR3 nucleotides: TGTGCCAGCCGTGAAGGGAGCGAGCAGTACTTC.

The chain joins TRBV6-2 or TRBV6-3 to TRBJ2-3, with 10 nucleotides matching TRBD2. The CDR3 covers 17 residues. Germline V gene data show CDR1 as MNHEY and CDR2 as SVGEGT. V lost 6 bases, J lost 5 bases, and 14 bases stayed unmatched. DNA for the CDR3: TGTGCCAGCAGCCCCCTTCTAGCGGGGGTTACGGGAGATACGCAGTATTTT. Translated, it gives CASSPLLAGVTGDTQYF.

This sequence joins TRBV3-1 (or the pseudogene TRBV3-2) and TRBJ2-5, with TRBD2 matching 16 bases. The V segment lost 3 bases and the J segment 5 bases; nucleotides outside the gene matches: 9. CDR1 LGHDT and CDR2 YNNKEL come from the germline V gene (reference sequence). The length of the CDR3 is 18 residues. The CDR3 region has the DNA TGTGCCAGCAGCCAGTCCGGGACTAGCGGGAGGGGTTGGGAGACCCAGTACTTC. Its protein product is CASSQSGTSGRGWETQYF.

The chain uses TRBV7-2 and TRBJ1-1; perhaps TRBD1 as D (5 bases). Per germline, CDR1 SGHTA and CDR2 FQGNSA. CDR3 size: 16 residues. Trimming stripped 3 bases from V and 4 bases from J, with 18 bases between. The CDR3 reads CASSFPSGGESTEAFF. The CDR3 DNA sequence: TGTGCCAGCAGCTTTCCTAGTGGGGGAGAGAGCACTGAAGCTTTCTTT.

The chain joins TRBV16 to TRBJ1-6; D is ambiguous. Germline-derived CDR1 and CDR2 are KGHSY and FQNENV. This CDR3 is built from 14 residues. Trimming pared 2 bases from V and 8 bases from J, leaving 10 bases between. CDR3 region: CASSQQPSDSPLHF. In nucleotides, the CDR3 is TGTGCCAGCAGCCAACAACCAAGCGATTCACCCCTCCACTTT.

The V gene is TRBV6-1, the J gene TRBJ1-6; D uncertain. Trimming pared 2 bases from V and 18 bases from J, leaving 17 bases between. The CDR3 contains 13 residues. CDR1 and CDR2 from the germline V gene are MNHNS and SASEGT. Written as DNA, the CDR3 is TGTGCCAGCAGTGAAAGGGTAGGGTACCAACACCACTTT. This translates into CASSERVGYQHHF.

This clone was counted once. The identical CDR3 is also encoded by other nucleotide sequences in the sample. The rearrangement uses TRBV5-4 and TRBJ2-3; D tentatively reads TRBD1 or TRBD2 (5 bases each). This CDR3 has 15 residues. V lost 0 bases, J lost 1 base, and 9 bases lay in between. Looked up from germline, CDR1 is SGHNT and CDR2 is YYREEE (reference sequence). The CDR3: CASSLGGAGTDTQYF. In DNA form, the CDR3 reads TGTGCCAGCAGCTTGGGAGGGGCCGGCACAGATACGCAGTATTTT.

The J gene is TRBJ2-1, the V gene TRBV29-1, with D unclear. V lost 6 bases to trimming and J lost 4 bases, with 7 bases between them. There are 11 residues in the CDR3. CDR1 is SQVTM and CDR2 is ANQGSEA in the germline V gene. The CDR3 loop reads CSVALYNEQFF. The CDR3 nucleotides read TGCAGCGTAGCCTTATACAATGAGCAGTTCTTC.

This chain connects TRBV6-6 to TRBJ1-2, with a tentative D call TRBD1 (6 bases). V lost 5 bases and J lost 4, with 17 bases in between. CDR3 length: 15 residues. Looked up from germline, CDR1 is MNHNY and CDR2 is SVGAGI (reference sequence). The CDR3 sequence is CASSVRDTDSYGYTF. The CDR3 DNA reads as TGTGCCAGCAGTGTCCGGGACACGGACAGCTATGGCTACACCTTC.

V usage is TRBV5-4 and J usage is TRBJ2-6; no clear D gene. The CDR3 sequence is 14 residues long. The V gene lost 2 bases and the J gene lost 1 base, with 4 bases spanning the gap. The V gene's germline CDR1 is SGHNT and CDR2 YYREEE (reference sequence). CDR3 DNA sequence: TGTGCCAGCAGCTTTAGTTCTGGGGCCAACGTCCTGACTTTC. This translates into CASSFSSGANVLTF.

The V call is TRBV2, the J call TRBJ1-5; D unresolved. Germline loops: CDR1 SNHLY, CDR2 FYNNEI. CDR3 length equals 15 residues. The germline V and J ends were trimmed by 6 bases and 9 bases, with 21 bases remaining between them. The CDR3 nucleotides are TGTGCCAGCAGCGAATCCGGGTCCCTAGGTCCGCCCCAGCATTTT. Its protein product is CASSESGSLGPPQHF.

The CDR3 region is CASSLEAGRNTGELFF. The CDR3 DNA is TGTGCCAGCAGCTTGGAGGCCGGACGGAACACCGGGGAGCTGTTTTTT. This chain connects TRBV5-5 to TRBJ2-2; D uncertain. The CDR3 covers 16 residues. The germline gives CDR1 SGHKS, CDR2 YYEKEE (reference sequence). Trimming shortened V by 0 bases and J by 1 base, and 10 bases separated the two germline ends.

CDR3 loop: CASSPDRGRDEAFF. CDR3 nucleotide sequence: TGCGCCAGCAGCCCGGACAGGGGGCGTGATGAAGCTTTCTTT. This chain connects TRBV5-1 to TRBJ1-1; 11 nucleotides align to TRBD1. The CDR3 contains 14 residues. The trim removed 4 bases at V and 7 bases at J, leaving 6 bases unmatched. Germline loops: CDR1 SGHRS, CDR2 YFSETQ.

This clone has more than one count but fewer than ten. The chain combines TRBV5-1 with TRBJ2-1; no definite D call. The CDR3 length is 16 residues. V was shortened by 5 bases and J by 0 bases, with 15 bases between the two germline ends. Germline CDR1 is SGHRS and CDR2 is YFSETQ. CDR3 sequence (DNA): TGCGCCAGCAGTCATCAGCGTCTGAGCTCCTACAATGAGCAGTTCTTC. Translation: CASSHQRLSSYNEQFF.

In DNA form, the CDR3 reads TGTGCCACCAGCGTCGCCCGACGGGCGGGAGTTGGTGGCTACACCTTC. This sequence encodes CATSVARRAGVGGYTF. The rearrangement joins TRBV15 to TRBJ1-2; D gene uncertain. The CDR3 is made up of 16 amino acids. V was trimmed by 5 bases and J by 7 bases, leaving 23 bases between them. Germline assignment: CDR1 LNHNV and CDR2 YYDKDF (reference sequence).

As for this clone: Relative to the germline gene, one junction end is altered; a read error may explain this. The chain employs TRBV14 and TRBJ2-1, with 10 bases identical to TRBD2. The CDR3 has 15 residues. Germline V gene lookup returns CDR1 SGHDN and CDR2 FVKESK. This CDR3 is CASSQDSGRYSEQFF. The CDR3 bases are TGTGCCAGCAGCCAAGATAGCGGGAGGTACAGTGAGCAGTTCTTC.

The V call is TRBV19, the J call TRBJ2-7, with 8 bases aligning to TRBD2. This CDR3 is built from 15 residues. Germline trimming cut 4 bases from V and 3 bases from J; bases unmatched to any gene: 8. CDR1 and CDR2 from the germline V gene are LNHDA and SQIVND (reference sequence). The DNA of the CDR3 is TGTGCCAGTAGTAGGAGTGAAGCGGGGGTCTACGAGCAGTACTTC. This encodes CASSRSEAGVYEQYF.

This clone was observed a handful of times. This rearrangement joins TRBV11-2 to TRBJ1-1; the D gene is possibly TRBD1 (5 bases). The V and J ends lost 5 bases and 7 bases respectively, with 11 bases between them. Per the germline V gene, CDR1 is SGHAT and CDR2 is FQNNGV. The CDR3 has 12 residues. DNA for the CDR3: TGTGCCAGCAGCCCAGGGCAGTTTGAAGCTTTCTTT. Translation: CASSPGQFEAFF.

The genes are TRBV28 and TRBJ1-6; 7 bases are a match to TRBD1. This CDR3 spans 14 amino acids. Germline CDR1 is MDHEN and CDR2 is SYDVKM. The J segment lost 7 bases and the V segment lost 6 bases, leaving 6 bases of the junction unmatched. The CDR3 sequence is CASRAPGQNSPLHF. DNA for the CDR3: TGTGCCAGCAGGGCCCCGGGACAGAATTCACCCCTCCACTTT.

The chain is built from TRBV7-2 and TRBJ2-3; 10 bases fit TRBD2. There are 17 residues in the CDR3. The V segment lost 5 bases and the J segment 5 bases; nucleotides outside the gene matches: 13. Germline values: CDR1 SGHTA, CDR2 FQGNSA. The CDR3 nucleotides read TGTGCCAGCAGCCTTGATCTAGCGGGGGTTACCAAAGATACGCAGTATTTT. This codes for CASSLDLAGVTKDTQYF. Full variable domain (rest looked up from reference TRBV7-2 and TRBJ2-3): GAGVSQSPSNKVTEKGKDVELRCDPISGHTALYWYRQSLGQGLEFLIYFQGNSAPDKSGLPSDRFSAERTGGSVSTLTIQRTQQEDSAVYLCASSLDLAGVTKDTQYFGPGTRLTVL.